This TCR beta chain was captured in a study of T cells expressing NK-cell markers. Overall study context: Repertoires of TCR beta were obtained from T cells sorted as CD3+CD56+NKG2C+, CD3+CD56+NKG2C- and CD3+CD56-NKG2C+.

Study outcomes and limitations: Specificity for HCMV among expanded NKG2C+ T cell clones was not established.

With regard to this clonotype: The antigen is not known.

Making the TCR beta cDNA relied on 5'RACE template switching with UMIs. Each CDR3 protein gets one entry in TCRdb, which reprocessed the 5' RACE reads and gives no DNA. The listing records about 430,000 distinct CDR3 sequences. CDR3 length equals 18 residues. Sequencing was carried out using blood T cells: a sorted CD56 or NKG2C T cell subset, CD4+ or CD8+ T cells, or bulk PBMC T cells (not recorded which). The clonotype originates from a woman in her fifties or sixties in good health. This rearrangement joins TRBV12-3 or TRBV12-4 to TRBJ1-4; TCRdb's D call, TRBD1, is unchecked because there is no DNA. CDR3 sequence: CASTTTRIQGATNEKLFF.